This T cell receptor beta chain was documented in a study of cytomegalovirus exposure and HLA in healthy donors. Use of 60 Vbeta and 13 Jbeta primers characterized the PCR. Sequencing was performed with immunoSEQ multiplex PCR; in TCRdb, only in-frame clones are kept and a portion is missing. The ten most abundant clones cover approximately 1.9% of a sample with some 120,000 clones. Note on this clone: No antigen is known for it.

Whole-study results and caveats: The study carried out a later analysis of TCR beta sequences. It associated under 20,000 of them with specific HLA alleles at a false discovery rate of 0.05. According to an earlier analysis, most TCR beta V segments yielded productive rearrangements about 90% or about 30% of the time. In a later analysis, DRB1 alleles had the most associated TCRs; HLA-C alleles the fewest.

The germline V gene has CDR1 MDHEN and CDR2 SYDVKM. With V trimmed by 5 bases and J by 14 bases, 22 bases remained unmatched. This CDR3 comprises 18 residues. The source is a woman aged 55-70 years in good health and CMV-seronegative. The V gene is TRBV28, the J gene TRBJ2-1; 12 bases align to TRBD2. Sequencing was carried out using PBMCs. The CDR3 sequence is CASSKPSGGAQSLGEKFF. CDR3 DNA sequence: TGTGCCAGCAGTAAACCTAGCGGGGGGGCCCAATCTCTAGGAGAAAAGTTCTTC.